The following is a TCR beta chain sequence with its context. In the original analysis: Using reference gene primer amplification, nucleated cell counts were estimated. TCRdb's copy holds only in-frame clones and misses some; the assay was immunoSEQ multiplex PCR. V and J calls and clone size come straight from that table; D and trimming were deduced from the DNA. The sample has some 200,000 clones, roughly nine tenths seen once. The data originate from a study of blood T cell repertoires in COVID-19. Across the whole study: From the United States, Italy and Spain came samples of acute and convalescent COVID-19. The analysed material was cDNA or gDNA that came from T cells, B-cell-depleted T cells, or PBMCs.

Deletions cut 3 bases from V and 0 bases from J, with 12 bases between. The CDR3 is 16 residues long. Germline values: CDR1 LNHDA, CDR2 SQIVND (reference sequence). The sequenced material came from peripheral blood. The receptor's source is a woman between 50 and 59 years old with acute or convalescent COVID-19. This rearrangement joins TRBV19 to TRBJ2-1; maybe TRBD2 (6 bases). CDR3 amino acids: CASSITSRTSYNEQFF. CDR3 in DNA: TGTGCCAGTAGTATTACTAGCCGGACCTCCTACAATGAGCAGTTCTTC.